This T cell receptor (beta chain) was profiled in a study of metastatic and nonmetastatic thyroid tumors. Study results and caveats: Patients with malignant thyroid tumors reportedly had significantly higher TCR beta diversity than those with benign nodules, in blood and tumor.

Note on this clone: As yet, its antigen is unknown.

There are 15 residues in the CDR3. The germline V gene encodes CDR1 MDHEN and CDR2 SYDVKM. V was pared by 3 bases and J by 2 bases, with 3 bases of the junction left unmatched. TCRdb redid the clone calls on the PCR reads using MiXCR. Among about 7,300 clones listed, less than 30% were seen once. All patients reached thyroid surgery having received no treatment beforehand. The sequencing input was tumor tissue. The receptor's source is a female donor with papillary thyroid cancer or a benign thyroid nodule (not recorded which). Some clones in this sample may be carry-over from other donors' samples. The chain uses TRBV28 and TRBJ2-7; 11 bases fit TRBD1. The CDR3 DNA reads as TGTGCCAGCAGTTTCATGGGACAGGGGGCCTACGAGCAGTACTTC. This codes for CASSFMGQGAYEQYF.